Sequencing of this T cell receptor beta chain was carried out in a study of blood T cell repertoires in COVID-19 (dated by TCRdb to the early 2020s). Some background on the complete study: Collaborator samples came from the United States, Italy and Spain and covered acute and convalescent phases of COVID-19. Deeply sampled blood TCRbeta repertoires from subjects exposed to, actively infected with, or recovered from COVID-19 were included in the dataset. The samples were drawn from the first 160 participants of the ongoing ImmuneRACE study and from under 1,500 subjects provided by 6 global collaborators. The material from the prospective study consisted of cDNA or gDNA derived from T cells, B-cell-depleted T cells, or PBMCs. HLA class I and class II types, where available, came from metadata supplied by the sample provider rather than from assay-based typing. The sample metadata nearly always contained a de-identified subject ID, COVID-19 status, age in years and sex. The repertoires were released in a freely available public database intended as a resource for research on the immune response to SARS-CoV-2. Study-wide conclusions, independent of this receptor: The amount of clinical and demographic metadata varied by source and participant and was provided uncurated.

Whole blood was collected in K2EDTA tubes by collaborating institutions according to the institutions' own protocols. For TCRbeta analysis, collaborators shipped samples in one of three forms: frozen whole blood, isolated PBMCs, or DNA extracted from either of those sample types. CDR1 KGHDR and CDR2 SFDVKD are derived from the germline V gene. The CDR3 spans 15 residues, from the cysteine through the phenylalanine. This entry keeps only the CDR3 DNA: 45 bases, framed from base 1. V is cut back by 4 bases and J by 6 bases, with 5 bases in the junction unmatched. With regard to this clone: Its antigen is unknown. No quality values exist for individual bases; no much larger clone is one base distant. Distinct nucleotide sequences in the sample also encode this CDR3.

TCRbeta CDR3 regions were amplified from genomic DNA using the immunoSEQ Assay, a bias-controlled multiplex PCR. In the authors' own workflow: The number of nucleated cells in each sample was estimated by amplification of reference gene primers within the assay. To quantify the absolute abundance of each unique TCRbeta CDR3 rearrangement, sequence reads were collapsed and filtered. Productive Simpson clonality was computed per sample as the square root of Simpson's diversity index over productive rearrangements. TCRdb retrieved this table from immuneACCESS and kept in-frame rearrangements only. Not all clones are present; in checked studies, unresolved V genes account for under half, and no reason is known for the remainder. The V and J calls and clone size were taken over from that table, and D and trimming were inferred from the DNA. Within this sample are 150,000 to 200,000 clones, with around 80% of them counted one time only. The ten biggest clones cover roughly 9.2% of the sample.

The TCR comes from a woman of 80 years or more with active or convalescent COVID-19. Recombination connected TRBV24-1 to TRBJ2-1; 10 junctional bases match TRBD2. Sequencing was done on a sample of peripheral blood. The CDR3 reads CATSDPSGGPNEQFF. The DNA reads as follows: TGTGCCACCAGTGACCCTAGCGGGGGCCCCAATGAGCAGTTCTTC.